A single count supports the clone carrying this T cell receptor (beta chain). This sample was included in a study of cytomegalovirus exposure and HLA in healthy donors. In the PCR, 60 Vbeta and 13 Jbeta primers were used. Sequencing used immunoSEQ multiplex PCR; TCRdb keeps in-frame clones, though not all of them. The sample has 100,000 to 150,000 clones, 60% to 80% seen once. Sequenced material: PBMCs. The receptor comes from a woman in her fifties or sixties in good health and CMV-seronegative.

The CDR3 loop reads CASSYRDWENIQYF. CDR3 nucleotide sequence: TGTGCCAGCAGTTACCGGGACTGGGAAAACATTCAGTACTTC. This rearrangement joins TRBV2 to TRBJ2-4, with D perhaps TRBD2 (6 bases). The CDR3 contains 14 residues. In germline, CDR1 is SNHLY, CDR2 FYNNEI. Trimming pared 5 bases from V and 5 bases from J, leaving 13 bases between.